This T cell receptor beta chain stems from a study of neoadjuvant nivolumab and ipilimumab in lung cancer. Notes on this clone: Antigen: not known.

TCRdb keeps only in-frame clones here, not all; method: immunoSEQ multiplex PCR. The sample holds roughly 4,700 clones, roughly 80% seen once. CDR3 length: 17 amino acids. From germline, CDR1 is SGHTA and CDR2 FQGNSA. The ends lost 1 base at V and 10 bases at J; junction bases unmatched: 14. Study-level points and caveats: TCR receptors were sequenced in few samples. TCR richness and clonality were higher in tumors than adjacent uninvolved lung.

This specimen consisted of normal lung tissue adjacent to the tumor, obtained after neoadjuvant nivolumab, alone or with ipilimumab, at or shortly before surgery. The chain links TRBV7-2 to TRBJ2-1; TRBD2 aligns across 9 bases. This TCR was recovered from an adult with non-small cell lung cancer. Some clones in this sample may be carry-over from other donors' samples. The DNA of the CDR3 is TGTGCCAGCAGCTTAGGGGGCGGCGGGAGGGCCGGGATCGAGCAGTTCTTC. Translation: CASSLGGGGRAGIEQFF.